This TCR beta chain was captured in a study of T cell responses to AZD1222 COVID-19 vaccine. General observations from the study: Females outnumbered males among donors, who were mostly white British; clonal diversity was possibly underestimated. Unmutated variant regions are reportedly targeted by nearly half of spike-specific TCRs. When two AZD1222 doses had been given, Spike-specific TCR breadth and depth rose.

As regards this clone: What it binds is unknown.

Method: immunoSEQ multiplex PCR; TCRdb's copy keeps in-frame clones and lacks some. Of about 94,000 clones listed, around 90% are singletons. V shed 8 bases, J shed 1 base, and the junction held 10 bases outside the gene matches. In germline, CDR1 is SNHLY, CDR2 FYNNEI. The CDR3 extends over 16 amino acids. The starting material was peripheral blood, obtained on day 0 of AZD1222 vaccination. The J gene is TRBJ2-3, the V gene TRBV2, with 9 nucleotides matching TRBD2. This receptor was identified in an adult in good health. For the CDR3, the DNA is TGTGCCAGCCGCGGAATAGCGGGGGCCCGCACAGATACGCAGTATTTT. Protein product: CASRGIAGARTDTQYF.